These 16 T cell receptor beta chains were sequenced from one sample in a study of T cell repertoires in cytomegalovirus infection. Their cognate antigens are unknown. Each CDR3 protein gets one entry after TCRdb re-called the reads with MiXCR. The table includes approximately 1,000,000 distinct CDR3 sequences, approximately 31% detected once. The sequences come from cultured CD8+ T cells from PBMCs, collected from culture after CMV antigen stimulation. These receptors came from a human donor in good health (CMV status not recorded). Some clones in this sample may be carry-over from other donors' samples.

The chain carries TRBV12-3 or TRBV12-4 and TRBJ2-7; weak D call: TRBD1 (5 bases). The V end was cut by 6 bases, the J end by 2 bases, with 17 bases between. There are 15 residues in the CDR3. CDR3 sequence reads: CASSPTVSGPYEQYF. The CDR3 DNA is TGTGCCAGCAGCCCAACAGTATCAGGGCCCTACGAGCAGTACTTC.

Ten or more counts support this clonotype. The V gene is TRBV12-3 or TRBV12-4, the J gene TRBJ1-2; perhaps TRBD1 as D (6 bases). This CDR3 comprises 14 residues. The germline V and J ends were trimmed by 3 bases and 4 bases, with 12 bases remaining between them. The CDR3 sequence: CASSFGGGAYGYTF. CDR3 bases: TGTGCCAGCAGTTTTGGTGGGGGGGCCTATGGCTACACCTTC.

The chain recombines TRBV6-6 with TRBJ1-1; no clear D. Trimming stripped 7 bases from V and 1 base from J, with 13 bases between. This CDR3 has 14 residues. The V gene's germline CDR1 is MNHNY and CDR2 SVGAGI (reference sequence). CDR3 sequence reads: CASTLGRANTEAFF. In DNA form, the CDR3 reads TGTGCCAGCACCCTGGGGAGAGCGAACACTGAAGCTTTCTTT.

The chain recombines TRBV10-3 with TRBJ2-3; 15 positions match TRBD2. This CDR3 has 22 amino acids. Germline CDR1 ENHRY, CDR2 SYGVKD. The V and J ends lost 6 bases and 1 base, in that order; junction bases with no gene match: 20. As DNA, the CDR3 is TGTGCCATCAGCCTTAGACCCCCGGGACTAGCGGGGGGTGAGCTTGGCACAGATACGCAGTATTTT. Its protein product is CAISLRPPGLAGGELGTDTQYF.

This clonotype was counted many times. The V call is TRBV12-3 or TRBV12-4, the J call TRBJ1-2; the match to TRBD1 covers 8 bases. The CDR3 has 15 residues. V lost 1 base, J lost 6 bases, and 7 bases stayed unmatched. CDR3 DNA sequence: TGTGCCAGCAGTTTAGGGACAGGGAGCCGCAATGGCTACACCTTC. Encoded protein: CASSLGTGSRNGYTF.

This clonotype appeared a few times. V and J are TRBV6-2 or TRBV6-3 and TRBJ2-5; D gene uncertain. Looked up from germline, CDR1 is MNHEY and CDR2 is SVGEGT. Between the trimmed V and J ends, which lost 1 base and 5 bases, there was a span of 11 bases. The CDR3 has 14 residues. The CDR3 region is CASSYLVGWETQYF. The CDR3 DNA sequence: TGTGCCAGCAGTTACTTGGTTGGATGGGAGACCCAGTACTTC.

The table lists this clonotype with many counts. The gene calls are TRBV7-8 and TRBJ2-7; D is unresolved. Germline V gives CDR1 SGHVS, CDR2 FQNEAQ. V was pared by 3 bases and J by 1 base, with 4 bases between. This CDR3 spans 12 amino acids. CDR3 sequence: CASSFESYEQYF. In DNA form, the CDR3 reads TGTGCCAGCAGCTTCGAGTCCTACGAGCAGTACTTC.

The chain recombines TRBV14 with TRBJ2-7, with 8 nucleotides matching TRBD1. The CDR3 extends over 15 amino acids. V was pared by 0 bases and J by 5 bases, with 6 bases of the junction left unmatched. The V gene's germline CDR1 is SGHDN and CDR2 FVKESK. The CDR3 protein is CASSQDSGTGHEQYV. The CDR3 coding sequence is TGTGCCAGCAGCCAAGATAGTGGGACAGGCCACGAGCAGTACGTC.

The chain combines TRBV5-8 with TRBJ2-1, with 8 bases matching TRBD1. The CDR3 consists of 13 residues. The junction had 4 bases not matched to a gene; V was cut back by 7 bases and J by 4 bases. Germline V gene lookup returns CDR1 SGHTS and CDR2 YDEGEE. CDR3 nucleotides: TGTGCCAGCGAGGACAGGGATTACAATGAGCAGTTCTTC. It translates to CASEDRDYNEQFF.

The chain has TRBV10-3 and TRBJ2-1; maybe TRBD1 (5 bases). The germline CDR1 and CDR2 sequences are ENHRY and SYGVKD. This CDR3 comprises 16 residues. The germline V and J ends were trimmed by 7 bases and 0 bases, with 16 bases remaining between them. This CDR3 reads CAITTSTASSYNEQFF. In nucleotides, the CDR3 is TGTGCCATCACCACCTCGACAGCGAGCTCCTACAATGAGCAGTTCTTC.

Turning to this clonotype: A clone one base away is much larger, so this may be a read error. The chain couples TRBV7-9 to TRBJ1-1; TRBD1 might be the D (5 bases). CDR3 size: 12 residues. The germline gives CDR1 SEHNR, CDR2 FQNEAQ (reference sequence). CDR3 DNA: TGTGCCAGAAGCTTACAGGACACTGAAGCTTTCTTT. Translating it yields CARSLQDTEAFF.

This chain connects TRBV10-2 to TRBJ2-1, with unresolved D. Trimming cost V 4 bases and J 0 bases, with 7 bases left between them. Germline lookup yields CDR1 WSHSY and CDR2 SAAADI. CDR3 size: 14 residues. DNA for the CDR3: TGCGCCAGCAGTGGGGGAAACTCCTACAATGAGCAGTTCTTC. Residues: CASSGGNSYNEQFF.

This clonotype has just a few counts. The V gene is TRBV4-3, the J gene TRBJ1-2, with D uncertain. The CDR3 contains 13 residues. Trimming pared 1 base from V and 6 bases from J, leaving 9 bases between. The germline gives CDR1 LGHNA, CDR2 YSLEER. The CDR3 bases are TGCGCCAGCAGCCAAGGGGTTTTCAATGGCTACACCTTC. Protein sequence: CASSQGVFNGYTF.

V and J are TRBV11-1 and TRBJ2-1; 9 nucleotides line up with TRBD1. CDR1 is SGHAT, CDR2 FQDESV, per germline (reference sequence). This CDR3 has 15 residues. The V segment lost 2 bases and the J segment 8 bases; nucleotides outside the gene matches: 7. The CDR3 is CASSLTGTGSDEQFF. The DNA of the CDR3 is TGTGCCAGCAGCTTAACTGGGACAGGGTCAGATGAGCAGTTCTTC.

This clonotype has more than one count but fewer than ten. The chain has TRBV27 and TRBJ1-4, with TRBD1 matching over 9 bases. The CDR3 contains 15 residues. CDR1 is MNHEY, CDR2 SMNVEV, per germline (reference sequence). V was pared by 5 bases and J by 8 bases, with 9 bases of the junction left unmatched. CDR3 sequence reads: CASSLYRGQEEKLFF. CDR3 DNA: TGTGCCAGCAGTCTATACAGGGGGCAGGAAGAAAAACTGTTTTTT.

Only a few counts were recorded for this clonotype. This chain uses TRBV15 with TRBJ2-1; 11 bases align to TRBD2. V was clipped by 5 bases and J by 6 bases; unmatched bases: 9. The CDR3 totals 16 residues. CDR1 is LNHNV and CDR2 is YYDKDF in the germline V gene (reference sequence). CDR3 loop: CATSHPGTSGSNEQFF. CDR3 bases: TGTGCCACCAGCCACCCCGGGACTAGCGGTAGCAATGAGCAGTTCTTC.